One sample yielded the 11 T cell receptor beta chains listed below, sequenced in a study of early T cells in non-severe SARS-CoV-2 infection. MiXCR, run by TCRdb on the 5' RACE reads, gives a single entry per CDR3 protein. The repertoire holds roughly 41,000 distinct CDR3 sequences, with over 4% as singletons. The specimen was whole blood. Source of these receptors: an adult who was a healthcare worker with PCR-confirmed SARS-CoV-2 infection or an uninfected control (not recorded which).

This clonotype was seen once. V usage is TRBV29-1 and J usage is TRBJ2-7, with 13 bases that match TRBD2. The germline V gene has CDR1 SQVTM and CDR2 ANQGSEA. V was pared by 3 bases and J by 4 bases, with 9 bases of the junction left unmatched. The CDR3 has 16 amino acids. CDR3 sequence: CSVESIGTSGKYEQYF. DNA for the CDR3: TGCAGCGTTGAGTCAATCGGGACTAGCGGGAAATACGAGCAGTACTTC.

This clonotype showed up many times. The rearrangement uses TRBV2 and TRBJ2-2, with 9 bases that match TRBD2. The CDR3 totals 16 residues. V dropped 6 bases and J dropped 0; count of bases not matched to a gene: 5. The germline V gene encodes CDR1 SNHLY and CDR2 FYNNEI. The CDR3 DNA is TGTGCCAGCAGGGGACTAGCATTCGCGAACACCGGGGAGCTGTTTTTT. Its translation is CASRGLAFANTGELFF.

This clonotype was picked up a small number of times. A junction end diverges from the germline sequence, so it may reflect a read error. This chain joins TRBV7-8 and TRBJ2-7, with D possibly TRBD2 on 6 matching bases. The CDR3 runs to 13 residues. The germline gives CDR1 SGHVS, CDR2 FQNEAQ. The DNA for the CDR3 is TGTGCCAGCAGCCTAGCAGGAGGGAACGAGCAGTACTTC. Residues: CASSLAGGNEQYF.

This clonotype was recorded many times. The J gene is TRBJ2-1, the V gene TRBV7-6; 10 nucleotides agree with TRBD2. The CDR3 has 17 residues. CDR1 and CDR2 from the germline V gene are SGHVS and FNYEAQ. Losses at the gene ends were 2 bases for V and 9 bases for J; bases not matched to a gene: 13. CDR3 coding DNA: TGTGCCAGCAGCTTACGACTAGCGGGTACTGGGGTGGGTGAGCAGTTCTTC. Translation: CASSLRLAGTGVGEQFF.

This chain joins TRBV2 and TRBJ2-5; no clear D gene. V was shortened by 6 bases and J by 0 bases, with 20 bases between the two germline ends. This CDR3 has 17 residues. Germline V lookup: CDR1 SNHLY, CDR2 FYNNEI. CDR3 amino acids: CASSAQPGRTDQETQYF. The CDR3 DNA sequence: TGTGCCAGCAGCGCCCAACCCGGACGGACGGACCAAGAGACCCAGTACTTC.

Many counts were recorded for this clonotype. The chain uses TRBV6-6 and TRBJ2-1; 8 bases map to TRBD2. The CDR3 sequence is 17 residues long. V shed 0 bases, J shed 4 bases, and the junction held 8 bases outside the gene matches. Per germline, CDR1 MNHNY and CDR2 SVGAGI (reference sequence). CDR3: CASSYSPISGIYNEQFF. The CDR3 nucleotides read TGTGCCAGCAGTTACTCCCCCATTAGCGGGATATACAATGAGCAGTTCTTC.

Sample share makes this clonotype medium-sized. V and J are TRBV12-3 or TRBV12-4 and TRBJ2-1; D ambiguous. Trimming removed 3 bases at V and 10 bases at J, with 7 bases between. This CDR3 spans 11 amino acids. Here the CDR3 reads CASSFGREQFF. The CDR3 nucleotides read TGTGCCAGCAGTTTTGGACGGGAGCAGTTCTTC.

V and J are TRBV11-2 and TRBJ2-1; no clear D gene. V dropped 3 bases and J dropped 5 bases, with 8 bases sitting between them. CDR3 length equals 13 residues. Germline V gene sequence: CDR1 SGHAT, CDR2 FQNNGV. The chain's CDR3 is CASSFTEDNEQFF. CDR3 DNA sequence: TGTGCCAGCAGCTTTACAGAAGACAATGAGCAGTTCTTC.

There are many counts of this clonotype. The chain couples TRBV5-5 to TRBJ2-3; 11 positions match TRBD2. This CDR3 contains 16 residues. Germline V CDR1 and CDR2: SGHKS, YYEKEE (reference sequence). With 4 bases clipped from V and 2 bases from J, the junction kept 6 bases outside the gene matches. In nucleotides, the CDR3 is TGTGCCAGCAGCGCGATACTAGCGGGGGCCACAGATACGCAGTATTTT. It encodes CASSAILAGATDTQYF.

Only a few counts were recorded for this clonotype. The chain employs TRBV30 and TRBJ1-1, with D maybe TRBD1 (5 bases). V lost 5 bases, J lost 1 base, and 17 bases lay in between. Germline V lookup: CDR1 GTSNPN, CDR2 SVGIG (reference sequence). The CDR3 is made up of 15 amino acids. CDR3 amino acids: CAWAGPGGWNTEAFF. The CDR3 bases are TGTGCCTGGGCAGGGCCTGGAGGGTGGAACACTGAAGCTTTCTTT.

In its sample, this clonotype was seen a few times. This chain joins TRBV20-1 and TRBJ2-1, with D perhaps matching TRBD1 (7 bases). The V end was cut by 1 base, the J end by 4 bases, with 17 bases between. CDR3 length equals 16 residues. From germline, CDR1 is DFQATT and CDR2 SNEGSKA (reference sequence). DNA of the CDR3: TGCAGTGCTAGAGGGGGGGACAGTGAGGGATACAATGAGCAGTTCTTC. Encoded protein: CSARGGDSEGYNEQFF.